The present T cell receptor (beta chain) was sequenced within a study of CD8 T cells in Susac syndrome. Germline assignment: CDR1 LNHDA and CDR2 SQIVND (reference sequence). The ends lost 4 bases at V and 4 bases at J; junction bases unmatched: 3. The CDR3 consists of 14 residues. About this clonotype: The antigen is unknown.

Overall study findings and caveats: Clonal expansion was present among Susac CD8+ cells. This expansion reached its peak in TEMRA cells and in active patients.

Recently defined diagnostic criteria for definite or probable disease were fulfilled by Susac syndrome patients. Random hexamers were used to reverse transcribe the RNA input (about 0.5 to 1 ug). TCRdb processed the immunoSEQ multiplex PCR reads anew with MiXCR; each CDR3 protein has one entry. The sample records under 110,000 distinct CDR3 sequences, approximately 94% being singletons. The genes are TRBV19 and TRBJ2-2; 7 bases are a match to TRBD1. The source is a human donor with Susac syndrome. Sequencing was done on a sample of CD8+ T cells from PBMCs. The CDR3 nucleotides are TGTGCCAGTAGTAGACAGGGTAGCACCGGGGAGCTGTTTTTT. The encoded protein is CASSRQGSTGELFF.